Listed here is a single TCR beta chain. Its antigen is unknown. Per-base quality was not reported, and no clone a single base away is much larger than it. These data belong to a study of OX40 agonist ivuxolimab in advanced cancers. For the wider study: The costimulatory receptor OX40 (CD134) was targeted by ivuxolimab, a fully human IgG2 agonistic monoclonal antibody. Intravenous ivuxolimab was administered to patients every 2 weeks at six dose levels: 0.01, 0.1, 0.3, 1.5, 3 and 10 mg/kg. Among the approximately 54 dose-escalation patients, roughly 20 had hepatocellular carcinoma, roughly 15 melanoma, 9 renal cell carcinoma and 9 head and neck cancer. A male proportion of about 79% and a mean age of about 60 years, ranging from 23 to 79, were recorded for the dose-escalation cohort. Prior anti-PD-1, anti-PD-L1 or anti-CTLA-4 therapy was permitted, and approximately 40% of dose-escalation patients had received checkpoint inhibitors. Three dose-escalation patients achieved partial responses, one with hepatocellular carcinoma and two with cutaneous melanoma. Peripheral TCRbeta sequencing was intended to test whether TCR sequence diversity was altered and clonal T-cell expansion was caused by ivuxolimab. The paper reports the monotherapy dose-escalation portion (N of about 50 patients) of the phase I ivuxolimab trial.

What the research found in general, with its limitations: On average, CD8+ T cells showed more expanded clones than CD4+ T cells after ivuxolimab. The antigen specificity of the clonally expanded peripheral T cells was not determined. Low levels of normalized T-cell clonal expansion were also seen in some patients who did not respond. At doses of 0.1 to 3.0 mg/kg, clonal expansion of both CD4+ and CD8+ T cells in blood was seen between baseline and week 6. In the 0.1-3.0 mg/kg groups, partial responders had among the lowest normalized peripheral clonal expansion, particularly in CD8+ T cells.

Patients with a history of autoimmune disease or receiving systemic immunosuppression were excluded from the trial. In every dose cohort, peripheral blood was drawn for TCR sequencing at baseline, cycle 4 day 1, and cycle 7 day 1. The samples were drawn from a first-in-human, open-label, multicenter phase I dose-escalation trial of ivuxolimab. The trial enrolled adults with locally advanced or metastatic head and neck squamous cell, hepatocellular, melanoma or renal cell carcinoma. Before TCR sequencing, CD4+ T cells and CD8+ T cells from peripheral blood were sorted into separate populations. Genomic DNA was isolated from the sorted cells so that the TCRbeta CDR3 region could be sequenced. TCRbeta CDR3 regions were sequenced using the immunoSEQ Assay. In its TCRdb copy, this immuneACCESS table keeps in-frame sequences only and misses some clones. Where compared with another copy, unresolved V genes explain less than half of these, and the others have no known cause. This sample is represented by approximately 89,000 clones; 87% of them were singletons. The ten largest clones represent roughly 0.5% of the sample.

Unmatched junction bases come to 10, with V trimmed by 1 base and J by 8 bases. Counted from cysteine to phenylalanine, this CDR3 has 15 amino acids. Only the CDR3 DNA stays, 45 bases, in frame from base 1. CDR1 and CDR2 were assigned from the germline V gene (reference sequence) as LNHNV and YYDKDF. The TCR was taken from an adult with an advanced solid tumor such as melanoma, head and neck, liver or kidney cancer. The V and J segments used are TRBV15 and TRBJ1-2; 7 bases in between match TRBD1. The sequenced sample was CD4+ or CD8+ T cells sorted from blood, obtained in a trial of the OX40 agonist ivuxolimab. The CDR3 protein sequence reads: CATSRGGTAFVGYTF. The bases are TGTGCCACCAGCAGAGGGGGGACAGCCTTTGTGGGCTACACCTTC.